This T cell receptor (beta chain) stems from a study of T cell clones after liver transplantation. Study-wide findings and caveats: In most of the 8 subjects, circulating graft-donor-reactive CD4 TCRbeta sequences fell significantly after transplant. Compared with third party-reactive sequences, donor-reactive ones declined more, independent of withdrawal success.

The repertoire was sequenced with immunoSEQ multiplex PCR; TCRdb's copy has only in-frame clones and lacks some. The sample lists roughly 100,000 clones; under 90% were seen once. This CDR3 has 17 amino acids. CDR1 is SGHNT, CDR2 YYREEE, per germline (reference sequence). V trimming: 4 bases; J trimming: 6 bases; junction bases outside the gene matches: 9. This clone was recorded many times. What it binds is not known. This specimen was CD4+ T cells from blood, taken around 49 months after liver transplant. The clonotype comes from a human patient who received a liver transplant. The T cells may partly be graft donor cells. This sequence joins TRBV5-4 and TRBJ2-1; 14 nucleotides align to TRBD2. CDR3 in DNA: TGTGCCAGCAGCCCGGGACTAGCGGGGGCTGAGGGCAATGAGCAGTTCTTC. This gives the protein CASSPGLAGAEGNEQFF. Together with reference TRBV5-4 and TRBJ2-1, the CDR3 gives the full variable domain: ETGVTQSPTHLIKTRGQQVTLRCSSQSGHNTVSWYQQALGQGPQFIFQYYREEENGRGNFPPRFSGLQFPNYSSELNVNALELDDSALYLCASSPGLAGAEGNEQFFGPGTRLTVL.